This TCR beta chain emerged from a study of blood T cell repertoires in COVID-19 (dated by TCRdb to the early 2020s). Describing the broader study: Samples from collaborators originated in the United States, Italy and Spain and spanned both the acute and convalescent phases of COVID-19. The material from the prospective study consisted of cDNA or gDNA derived from T cells, B-cell-depleted T cells, or PBMCs. The dataset comprised deeply sampled blood TCRbeta repertoires from subjects exposed to, actively infected with, or recovered from COVID-19. The repertoires were released in a freely available public database meant as a resource for research on the immune response to SARS-CoV-2. The samples were drawn from the first 160 participants of the ongoing ImmuneRACE study and from over a thousand subjects provided by 6 global collaborators. Nearly every sample came with metadata listing a de-identified subject ID, COVID-19 status, age in years and sex. Where HLA class I and class II types were available, the types were taken from metadata supplied by the sample provider, not from assay-based typing. What the study reported, not specific to this receptor: The quantity of clinical and demographic metadata differed by source and by participant and was supplied without curation.

Reading the germline V gene (reference sequence) gives CDR1 SEHNR and CDR2 FQNEAQ. Compared with germline, V lacks 2 bases and J lacks 7 bases; bases without a gene match: 11. CDR3 length: 17 amino acids, cysteine to phenylalanine. Of all the DNA, just the CDR3 is kept, 51 bases in frame from base 1. This clone has just one count. It has no known antigen specificity. No much larger clonotype is one base removed from it; base qualities were not supplied. TCRbeta CDR3 regions were amplified from genomic DNA by means of the immunoSEQ Assay, a bias-controlled multiplex PCR. For the original study's pipeline: Nucleated cell counts per sample were estimated from amplification of reference gene primers within the assay. To quantify the absolute abundance of each unique TCRbeta CDR3 rearrangement, sequence reads were collapsed and filtered. Productive Simpson clonality was computed per sample as the square root of Simpson's diversity index over productive rearrangements. In TCRdb, the immuneACCESS table is reduced to in-frame sequences with V and J assigned. These tables do not hold every clone; where another copy was compared, an unresolved V gene accounts for under half, and the others remain unexplained. V and J calls and clone size come straight from that table; D and trimming were deduced from the DNA. The sample has about 310,000 clones on record, around 90% of them singletons. About 1.2% of the sample comes from the top ten.

The collaborating institutions used their own protocols to collect whole blood in K2EDTA tubes. Collaborator samples were shipped for TCRbeta analysis as frozen whole blood, isolated PBMCs, or DNA extracted from either sample type. The chain couples TRBV7-9 to TRBJ2-4, with 10 bases matching TRBD1. The receptor's source is a man aged 65 to 79 with acute or convalescent COVID-19. Sequenced input: peripheral blood. The DNA is TGTGCCAGCAGCTTACTGACAGGGGGCGCGGTGTTGAACATTCAGTACTTC. Translated, it reads CASSLLTGGAVLNIQYF.